The rows below give T cell receptor beta chains drawn from one sample of a study of blood T cell repertoires in COVID-19. Using immunoSEQ multiplex PCR, the repertoire was profiled, and TCRdb retains in-frame clones only, with some absent. Of over 50,000 clones listed, 70% to 90% are singletons. What was sequenced was peripheral blood. These receptors were taken from a man in his 60s with acute or convalescent COVID-19. The CDR3 runs from the conserved cysteine through the conserved F or W. A D gene is named only where the DNA matches it firmly. Size is stated for part of the rows, as once, few or many counts, or as a class when the clone is expanded.

.	TRBJ1-1	TRBD1	TRBV7-8	CASSMTGVRTEAFF	TGTGCCAGCAGCATGACAGGGGTACGGACTGAAGCTTTCTTT
once	TRBJ2-3	TRBD2	TRBV10-3	CAIGDRTSGTDTQYF	TGTGCCATCGGGGATCGGACTAGCGGGACAGATACGCAGTATTTT
.	TRBJ1-5	TRBD1	TRBV6-6	CASSLQGFNQPQHF	TGTGCCAGCAGCCTACAGGGGTTCAATCAGCCCCAGCATTTT
.	TRBJ1-1	.	TRBV6-5	CATRQELDTEAFF	TGTGCCACAAGGCAGGAATTGGACACTGAAGCTTTCTTT
few	TRBJ1-1	.	TRBV12-3/TRBV12-4	CASTVRVGTEAFF	TGTGCCAGCACTGTCAGGGTAGGTACTGAAGCTTTCTTT
once	TRBJ2-7	.	TRBV5-1	CASSARGPPRSYEQYF	TGCGCCAGCAGTGCCCGGGGTCCACCACGCTCCTACGAGCAGTACTTC
.	TRBJ1-5	TRBD1	TRBV24-1	CATSDTTGATQPQHF	TGTGCCACCAGTGACACTACAGGGGCGACTCAGCCCCAGCATTTT
.	TRBJ1-1	.	TRBV7-2	CASSLGLGRGAENTEAFF	TGTGCCAGCAGCTTAGGGTTGGGCAGGGGAGCGGAGAACACTGAAGCTTTCTTT
.	TRBJ2-7	.	TRBV19	CASSPLGDTSYEQYF	TGTGCCAGTAGTCCGCTTGGGGACACTTCCTACGAGCAGTACTTC
.	TRBJ1-2	TRBD1	TRBV7-2	CASSLRDRGFSNYGYTF	TGTGCCAGCAGCCTCCGGGACAGGGGGTTTAGTAACTATGGCTACACCTTC
.	TRBJ1-5	TRBD1	TRBV4-3	CASSQDTGGNQPQHF	TGCGCCAGCAGCCAAGATACAGGGGGGAATCAGCCCCAGCATTTT
.	TRBJ1-4	.	TRBV4-3	CASSQDAGFEKLFF	TGCGCCAGCAGCCAAGATGCCGGGTTTGAAAAACTGTTTTTT
.	TRBJ2-5	.	TRBV5-1	CASSLEASGETQYF	TGCGCCAGCAGCTTGGAAGCCAGCGGAGAGACCCAGTACTTC
.	TRBJ1-6	.	TRBV2	CASSERSSYNSPLHF	TGTGCCAGCAGTGAACGGAGCTCCTATAATTCACCCCTCCACTTT
.	TRBJ1-2	TRBD1	TRBV7-9	CASSLGQNYGYTF	TGTGCCAGCAGTTTGGGACAGAACTATGGCTACACCTTC
.	TRBJ2-3	TRBD2	TRBV4-3	CASSPGLAGGPVDTQYF	TGCGCCAGCAGCCCGGGACTAGCGGGGGGGCCGGTAGATACGCAGTATTTT
.	TRBJ2-3	TRBD2	TRBV7-2	CASSLVEAGGSTDTQYF	TGTGCCAGCAGCTTAGTAGAGGCGGGGGGGAGCACAGATACGCAGTATTTT
once	TRBJ2-1	.	TRBV27	CASSWFGSEAYNEQFF	TGTGCCAGCAGTTGGTTTGGGAGCGAAGCCTACAATGAGCAGTTCTTC
.	TRBJ2-5	.	TRBV6-6	CASSPKETQYF	TGTGCCAGCAGCCCCAAAGAGACCCAGTACTTC
.	TRBJ1-1	.	TRBV19	CASSSDSGGNTEAFF	TGTGCCAGTAGTTCGGACAGTGGAGGGAACACTGAAGCTTTCTTT
.	TRBJ1-3	.	TRBV28	CASSSYGGNTIYF	TGTGCCAGCAGTTCCTATGGTGGAAACACCATATATTTT
.	TRBJ1-3	.	TRBV6-5	CASSYRRSGNTIYF	TGTGCCAGCAGTTACCGGAGATCTGGAAACACCATATATTTT
.	TRBJ1-4	.	TRBV19	CASSSRNNEKLFF	TGTGCCAGTAGTAGCAGGAATAATGAAAAACTGTTTTTT
.	TRBJ1-6	.	TRBV27	CASSPQKSGFYNSPLHF	TGTGCCAGCAGTCCCCAGAAGTCAGGTTTCTATAATTCACCCCTCCACTTT
.	TRBJ1-4	.	TRBV28	CASKQSGLNEKLFF	TGTGCCAGCAAACAGTCGGGACTTAATGAAAAACTGTTTTTT
.	TRBJ2-1	TRBD2	TRBV4-2	CASSRNIGGGTYNEQFF	TGTGCCAGCAGCCGCAATATAGGCGGGGGGACCTACAATGAGCAGTTCTTC
.	TRBJ1-2	.	TRBV21-1	CASSTGGQEIHNYGYTF	TGTGCCAGCAGCACAGGAGGACAGGAGATACACAACTATGGCTACACCTTC
.	TRBJ1-4	.	TRBV2	CASTDSPVREKLFF	TGTGCCAGTACAGACAGCCCGGTCCGTGAAAAACTGTTTTTT
.	TRBJ1-5	.	TRBV7-2	CASSLRGIGQPQHF	TGTGCCAGCAGCTTAAGGGGAATCGGTCAGCCCCAGCATTTT
.	TRBJ2-5	.	TRBV12-5	CASGLGTGETQYF	TGTGCTAGTGGTTTGGGTACGGGGGAGACCCAGTACTTC
.	TRBJ2-1	TRBD1	TRBV5-1	CASSSGQGGEQFF	TGCGCCAGCAGCTCGGGACAGGGCGGTGAGCAGTTCTTC
.	TRBJ2-5	.	TRBV7-6	CASSLDPPGGDHRETQYF	TGTGCCAGCAGCTTAGACCCCCCCGGAGGGGATCACCGAGAGACCCAGTACTTC
.	TRBJ1-6	.	TRBV19	CASSIGQGTRLPLHF	TGTGCCAGTAGTATAGGGCAGGGGACACGTCTCCCCCTCCACTTT
.	TRBJ1-1	.	TRBV4-1	CASSQDGGSAFF	TGCGCCAGCAGCCAAGATGGGGGGAGCGCTTTCTTT
.	TRBJ1-5	TRBD1	TRBV19	CASSIVGQGTQPQHF	TGTGCCAGTAGTATAGTGGGACAGGGGACTCAGCCCCAGCATTTT
.	TRBJ1-1	TRBD1	TRBV4-1	CASSQEDRGTEAFF	TGCGCCAGCAGCCAAGAGGACAGGGGCACTGAAGCTTTCTTT
.	TRBJ2-3	.	TRBV25-1	CASSVGHNTDTQYF	TGTGCCAGCAGTGTAGGACACAACACAGATACGCAGTATTTT
.	TRBJ1-4	.	TRBV5-4	CASSLDVQGREKLFF	TGTGCCAGCAGCTTGGATGTCCAGGGCCGTGAAAAACTGTTTTTT
.	TRBJ2-7	TRBD1	TRBV18	CASSSSGTASYEQYF	TGTGCCAGCTCATCCTCCGGGACAGCTTCCTACGAGCAGTACTTC
.	TRBJ1-2	.	TRBV6-1	CASSEGGSSRGYTF	TGTGCCAGCAGTGAAGGGGGCAGTTCCCGTGGCTACACCTTC
.	TRBJ1-5	.	TRBV19	CASSTMTDDQPQHF	TGTGCCAGTAGTACGATGACTGATGATCAGCCCCAGCATTTT
.	TRBJ1-1	.	TRBV4-3	CASSGALGTEAFF	TGCGCCAGCAGCGGGGCCCTGGGGACTGAAGCTTTCTTT
.	TRBJ2-5	TRBD2	TRBV4-1	CASSFGLAGIETQYF	TGCGCCAGCAGCTTCGGACTAGCGGGGATCGAGACCCAGTACTTC
.	TRBJ1-5	.	TRBV25-1	CASSGGLNQPQHF	TGTGCCAGCAGCGGGGGACTCAATCAGCCCCAGCATTTT
.	TRBJ2-3	TRBD2	TRBV5-1	CASSFELSSGADTQYF	TGCGCCAGCAGCTTCGAACTGTCTAGCGGGGCAGATACGCAGTATTTT
.	TRBJ2-7	TRBD2	TRBV7-6	CASSSGGTYEQYF	TGTGCCAGCAGTAGCGGGGGGACCTACGAGCAGTACTTC
.	TRBJ2-5	.	TRBV6-2/TRBV6-3	CASSPDLGGGTTQYF	TGTGCCAGCAGCCCGGACCTCGGTGGGGGGACGACCCAGTACTTC
.	TRBJ2-1	.	TRBV7-2	CASSLRLSAYNEQFF	TGTGCCAGCAGCTTAAGGCTGAGCGCCTACAATGAGCAGTTCTTC
.	TRBJ1-2	TRBD1	TRBV2	CATSDRASNYGYTF	TGTGCCACTTCGGACAGGGCTTCTAACTATGGCTACACCTTC
.	TRBJ2-5	TRBD2	TRBV7-8	CASSPWGGKETQYF	TGTGCCAGCAGCCCCTGGGGGGGGAAAGAGACCCAGTACTTC
.	TRBJ1-2	TRBD1	TRBV4-3	CASSQAVGGDRWESYTF	TGCGCCAGCAGCCAAGCGGTTGGGGGGGACAGGTGGGAGAGCTACACCTTC
.	TRBJ2-2	.	TRBV29-1	CSVDRAGELFF	TGCAGCGTTGACAGGGCCGGGGAGCTGTTTTTT
.	TRBJ1-5	.	TRBV4-2	CASSQDLGGRSYQPQHF	TGTGCCAGCAGCCAAGATCTGGGGGGACGGTCATATCAGCCCCAGCATTTT